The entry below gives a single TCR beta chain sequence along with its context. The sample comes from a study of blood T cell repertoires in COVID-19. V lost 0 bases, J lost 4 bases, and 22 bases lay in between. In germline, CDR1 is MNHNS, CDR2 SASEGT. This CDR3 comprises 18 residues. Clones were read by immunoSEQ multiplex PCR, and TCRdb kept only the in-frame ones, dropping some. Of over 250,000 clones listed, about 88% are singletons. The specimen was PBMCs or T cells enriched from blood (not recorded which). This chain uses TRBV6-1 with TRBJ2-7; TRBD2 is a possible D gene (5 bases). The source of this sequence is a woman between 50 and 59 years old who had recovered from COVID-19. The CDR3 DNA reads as TGTGCCAGCAGTGAAGCGGTCACTAGTACCACCTTAAGATACGAGCAGTACTTC. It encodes CASSEAVTSTTLRYEQYF.